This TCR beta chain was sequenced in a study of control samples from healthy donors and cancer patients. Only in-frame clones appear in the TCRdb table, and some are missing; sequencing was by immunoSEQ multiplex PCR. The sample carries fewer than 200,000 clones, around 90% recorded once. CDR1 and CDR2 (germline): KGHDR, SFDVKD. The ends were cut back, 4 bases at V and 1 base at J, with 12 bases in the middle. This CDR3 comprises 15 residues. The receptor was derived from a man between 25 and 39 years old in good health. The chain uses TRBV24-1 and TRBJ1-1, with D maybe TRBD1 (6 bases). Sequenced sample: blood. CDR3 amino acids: CATSDPGRGNTEAFF. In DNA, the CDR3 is TGTGCCACCAGTGACCCAGGCAGGGGGAACACTGAAGCTTTCTTT.